These 15 T cell receptor beta chains came from one sample sequenced in a study of radiation and T cells in renal cell carcinoma. Time point indicated: blood 4 weeks post-SBRT, at nephrectomy. As to treatment: 15 Gy SBRT to primary tumor, nephrectomy 4 weeks later. Clones were sequenced by immunoSEQ multiplex PCR, and TCRdb holds only the in-frame ones, with some missing. The table records fewer than 80,000 clones, approximately 82% of them present only once. The specimen comprised blood, sampled from a patient whose treatment included radiotherapy and nephrectomy. The receptors were gathered from a woman aged 60 to 75 with renal cell carcinoma.

The J gene is TRBJ1-2, the V gene TRBV19; possibly TRBD1 for D (6 bases). Germline lookup yields CDR1 LNHDA and CDR2 SQIVND (reference sequence). CDR3 length: 15 amino acids. Trimming took off 1 base at V and 6 bases at J, with 15 bases between the two ends. The CDR3 loop reads CASSIAFDRINGYTF. The CDR3 DNA reads TGTGCCAGTAGTATAGCCTTCGACAGGATTAATGGCTACACCTTC. Using reference TRBV19 and TRBJ1-2 for the parts outside the CDR3, the full variable domain is DGGITQSPKYLFRKEGQNVTLSCEQNLNHDAMYWYRQDPGQGLRLIYYSQIVNDFQKGDIAEGYSVSREKKESFPLTVTSAQKNPTAFYLCASSIAFDRINGYTFGSGTRLTVV.

This chain uses TRBV7-3 with TRBJ2-3; possibly TRBD2 for D (6 bases). The CDR3 sequence is 15 residues long. The germline V and J ends were trimmed by 5 bases and 0 bases, with 12 bases remaining between them. Per the germline V gene, CDR1 is SGHTA and CDR2 is FQGTGA. DNA for the CDR3: TGTGCCAGCAGCCCCGGGACTCCGAGCACAGATACGCAGTATTTT. It yields the protein CASSPGTPSTDTQYF.

The rearrangement links TRBV5-6 to TRBJ1-5; 7 nucleotides agree with TRBD1. The CDR3 extends over 16 amino acids. The germline V gene encodes CDR1 SGHDT and CDR2 YYEEEE. With 0 bases clipped from V and 0 bases from J, the junction kept 3 bases outside the gene matches. CDR3 coding DNA: TGTGCCAGCAGCTTGGGGACAGGATATAGCAATCAGCCCCAGCATTTT. Protein: CASSLGTGYSNQPQHF.

The chain uses TRBV15 and TRBJ2-1; the match to TRBD2 covers 8 bases. V shed 0 bases, J shed 6 bases, and the junction held 7 bases outside the gene matches. This CDR3 has 16 residues. Germline assignment: CDR1 LNHNV and CDR2 YYDKDF (reference sequence). The CDR3 region is CATSRDKLAGINEQFF. Here the CDR3 DNA reads TGTGCCACCAGCAGAGATAAGTTAGCGGGGATCAATGAGCAGTTCTTC.

The chain links TRBV4-1 to TRBJ1-2, with 7 nucleotides matching TRBD1. This CDR3 region has 15 residues. Germline CDR1 reads MGHRA; CDR2 reads YSYEKL. J gave up 4 bases and V 4 bases, and 9 bases lay outside the gene matches. CDR3 in DNA: TGCGCCAGCAGCCCTCGACAGGGCGATTTCTATGGCTACACCTTC. Translated, it gives CASSPRQGDFYGYTF.

This chain uses TRBV7-2 with TRBJ1-3; 7 nucleotides match TRBD1. Per germline, CDR1 SGHTA and CDR2 FQGNSA. CDR3 length equals 14 residues. V gave up 5 bases and J gave up 2 bases; unmatched junction bases: 3. In nucleotides, the CDR3 is TGTGCCAGCAGCCCGGGACAGCCTGGAAACACCATATATTTT. It codes for CASSPGQPGNTIYF.

V gene TRBV7-4 combines with J gene TRBJ1-1; 7 bases agree with TRBD1. The CDR3 loop spans 15 amino acids. Germline-derived CDR1 and CDR2 are SGHVT and SQSDAQ. Losses at the gene ends were 8 bases for V and 0 bases for J; bases not matched to a gene: 9. This CDR3 is CASAKGGTVNTEAFF. The CDR3 DNA is TGTGCCAGCGCGAAGGGGGGGACAGTGAACACTGAAGCTTTCTTT. The entire variable domain, with the rest obtained from reference TRBV7-4 and TRBJ1-1, is as follows: GAGVSQSPRYKVAKRGRDVALRCDSISGHVTLYWYRQTLGQGSEVLTYSQSDAQRDKSGRPSGRFSAERPERSVSTLKIQRTEQGDSAVYLCASAKGGTVNTEAFFGQGTRLTVV.

This chain joins TRBV5-1 and TRBJ2-7, with a weak D call TRBD1 (5 bases). V dropped 4 bases and J dropped 1 base, with 9 bases sitting between them. Germline CDR1 is SGHRS and CDR2 is YFSETQ. The length of the CDR3 is 13 residues. Written as DNA, the CDR3 is TGCGCCAGCAGCCAGGGATGGTCCTACGAGCAGTACTTC. Translating it yields CASSQGWSYEQYF.

This clone was seen more than once but under ten times. The chain employs TRBV5-1 and TRBJ1-1; D might be TRBD1 (6 bases). This CDR3 region has 15 residues. V was cut by 0 bases and J by 3 bases, with 12 bases left in between. The germline CDR1 and CDR2 sequences are SGHRS and YFSETQ. The CDR3 spells CASSLAVQGDTEAFF. DNA of the CDR3: TGCGCCAGCAGCTTGGCGGTACAGGGTGACACTGAAGCTTTCTTT. The whole variable domain, remainder taken from reference TRBV5-1 and TRBJ1-1, is KAGVTQTPRYLIKTRGQQVTLSCSPISGHRSVSWYQQTPGQGLQFLFEYFSETQRNKGNFPGRFSGRQFSNSRSEMNVSTLELGDSALYLCASSLAVQGDTEAFFGQGTRLTVV.

The V gene is TRBV7-9, the J gene TRBJ2-7, with 14 bases fitting TRBD2. The trim removed 5 bases at V and 6 bases at J, leaving 12 bases unmatched. The CDR3 runs 17 residues. In germline, CDR1 is SEHNR, CDR2 FQNEAQ (reference sequence). The DNA of the CDR3 is TGTGCCAGCAGCACCCAAAGGACTAGCGGGAGGAACGGCGAGCAGTACTTC. The encoded protein is CASSTQRTSGRNGEQYF.

DNA for the CDR3: TGTGCCAGCAGGCCGACAGGGTTCTACTACGAGCAGTACTTC. As protein: CASRPTGFYYEQYF. The chain is built from TRBV14 and TRBJ2-7; 7 bases fit TRBD1. The CDR3 totals 14 residues. Germline-derived CDR1 and CDR2 are SGHDN and FVKESK. The junction had 8 bases not matched to a gene; V was cut back by 6 bases and J by 3 bases.

This clone showed up just once. The genes are TRBV11-2 and TRBJ2-5, with 8 bases lining up with TRBD2. J gave up 5 bases and V 4 bases, and 3 bases lay outside the gene matches. Germline-derived CDR1 and CDR2 are SGHAT and FQNNGV. The length of the CDR3 is 13 residues. The CDR3 nucleotides read TGTGCCAGCAGCTGGACTAGCCCCGAGACCCAGTACTTC. Protein: CASSWTSPETQYF.

The chain combines TRBV19 with TRBJ1-2; possibly TRBD1 for D (6 bases). Looked up from germline, CDR1 is LNHDA and CDR2 is SQIVND (reference sequence). The CDR3 totals 13 residues. V shed 4 bases and J shed 2 bases, with 8 bases lying between them. CDR3 amino acids: CASSRDTNYGYTF. The CDR3, as DNA: TGTGCCAGTAGTAGGGACACCAACTATGGCTACACCTTC.

CDR3 in DNA: TGCAGCCAGACTAAGATTACAGATACGCAGTATTTT. This sequence encodes CSQTKITDTQYF. The genes are TRBV29-1 and TRBJ2-3, with D perhaps TRBD2 (5 bases). The germline CDR1 and CDR2 sequences are SQVTM and ANQGSEA. CDR3 length: 12 residues. V was cut by 8 bases and J by 3 bases, with 12 bases left in between.

The rearrangement links TRBV11-2 to TRBJ1-1; D is ambiguous. Germline assignment: CDR1 SGHAT and CDR2 FQNNGV. The CDR3 covers 14 residues. Trimming pared 1 base from V and 3 bases from J, leaving 9 bases between. The chain's CDR3 is CASSLGGRYTEAFF. CDR3 DNA: TGTGCCAGCAGCTTAGGAGGCCGGTACACTGAAGCTTTCTTT.